This T cell receptor (beta chain) derives from a study of OX40 agonist ivuxolimab in advanced cancers. Overall study results and limits: On average, CD8+ T cells showed a greater number of expanded clones than CD4+.

On this clone itself: Its antigen is currently unknown. Additional DNA sequences in this sample encode the identical CDR3.

The germline V gene encodes CDR1 MDHEN and CDR2 SYDVKM. The CDR3 loop spans 15 amino acids. J lost 4 bases, V lost 5 bases, and 4 bases had no gene match. Assay used: immunoSEQ multiplex PCR; TCRdb lists only in-frame clones, some missing. The sample records 2,100 or so clones, over 65% being singletons. This specimen was CD4+ or CD8+ T cells sorted from blood, taken in a trial of the OX40 agonist ivuxolimab. The V gene is TRBV28, the J gene TRBJ2-1; 11 nucleotides align to TRBD1. The sequence derives from an adult with an advanced solid tumor such as melanoma, head and neck, liver or kidney cancer. The DNA of the CDR3 is TGTGCCAGCAGTCTCGGGACAGGGGGTTACAATGAGCAGTTCTTC. Amino acid sequence: CASSLGTGGYNEQFF.